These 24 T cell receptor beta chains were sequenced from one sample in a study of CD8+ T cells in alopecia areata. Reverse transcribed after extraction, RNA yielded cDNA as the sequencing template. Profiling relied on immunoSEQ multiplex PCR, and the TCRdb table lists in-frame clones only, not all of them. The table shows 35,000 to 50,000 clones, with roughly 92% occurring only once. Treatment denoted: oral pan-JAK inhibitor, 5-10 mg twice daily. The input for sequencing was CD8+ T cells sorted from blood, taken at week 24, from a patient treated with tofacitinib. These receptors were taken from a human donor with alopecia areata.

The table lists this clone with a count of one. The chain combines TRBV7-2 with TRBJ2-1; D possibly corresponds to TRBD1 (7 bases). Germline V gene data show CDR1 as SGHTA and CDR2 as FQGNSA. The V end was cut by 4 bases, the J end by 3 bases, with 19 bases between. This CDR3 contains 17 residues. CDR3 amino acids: CASSSRGGDRDYNEQFF. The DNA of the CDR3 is TGTGCCAGCAGCTCCCGAGGAGGGGACAGAGACTACAATGAGCAGTTCTTC.

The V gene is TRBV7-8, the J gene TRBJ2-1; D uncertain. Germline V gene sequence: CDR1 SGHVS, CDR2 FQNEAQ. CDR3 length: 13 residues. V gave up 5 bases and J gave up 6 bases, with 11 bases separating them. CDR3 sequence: CASSPPDFNEQFF. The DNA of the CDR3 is TGTGCCAGCAGCCCCCCGGATTTCAATGAGCAGTTCTTC.

This CDR3 is CASSDPGEQYF. The CDR3 DNA follows: TGTGCCAGCAGCGACCCGGGCGAGCAGTACTTC. The rearrangement joins TRBV9 to TRBJ2-7; D gene unclear. CDR3 length: 11 amino acids. V was cut by 3 bases and J by 6 bases, with 7 bases left in between. Germline V gene data show CDR1 as SGDLS and CDR2 as YYNGEE.

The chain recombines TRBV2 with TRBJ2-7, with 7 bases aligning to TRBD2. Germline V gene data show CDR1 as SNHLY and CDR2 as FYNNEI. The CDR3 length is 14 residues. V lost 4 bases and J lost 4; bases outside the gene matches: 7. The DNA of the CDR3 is TGTGCCAGCAGTGCGGTGGCCGGGGGGTACGAGCAGTACTTC. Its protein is CASSAVAGGYEQYF.

The CDR3 protein is CASSDLLGGVDTQYF. DNA of the CDR3: TGTGCCAGCAGTGACTTGTTGGGGGGAGTAGATACGCAGTATTTT. This rearrangement joins TRBV6-4 to TRBJ2-3; tentative D call: TRBD2 (6 bases). V was trimmed by 1 base and J by 5 bases, leaving 13 bases between them. The germline CDR1 and CDR2 sequences are MRHNA and SNTAGT. The CDR3 spans 15 residues.

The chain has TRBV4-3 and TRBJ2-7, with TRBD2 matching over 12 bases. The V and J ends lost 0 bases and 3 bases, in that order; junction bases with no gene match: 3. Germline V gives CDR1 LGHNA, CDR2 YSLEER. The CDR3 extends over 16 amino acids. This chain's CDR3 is CASSQDRTSGNYEQYF. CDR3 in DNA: TGCGCCAGCAGCCAAGATCGGACTAGCGGGAACTACGAGCAGTACTTC.

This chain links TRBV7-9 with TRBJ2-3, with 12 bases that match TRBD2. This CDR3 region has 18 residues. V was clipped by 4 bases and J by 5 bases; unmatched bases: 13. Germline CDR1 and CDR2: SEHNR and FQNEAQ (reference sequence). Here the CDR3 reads CASSSIPTSGGALDTQYF. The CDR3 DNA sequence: TGTGCCAGCAGCTCCATCCCGACTAGCGGGGGAGCCCTAGATACGCAGTATTTT.

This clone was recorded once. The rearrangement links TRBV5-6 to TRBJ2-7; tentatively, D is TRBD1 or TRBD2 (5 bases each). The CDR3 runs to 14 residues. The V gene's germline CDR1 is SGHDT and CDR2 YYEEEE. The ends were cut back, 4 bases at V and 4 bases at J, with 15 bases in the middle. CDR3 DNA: TGTGCCAGCAGCGAGGGGTCAGGAAAGTACGAGCAGTACTTC. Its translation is CASSEGSGKYEQYF.

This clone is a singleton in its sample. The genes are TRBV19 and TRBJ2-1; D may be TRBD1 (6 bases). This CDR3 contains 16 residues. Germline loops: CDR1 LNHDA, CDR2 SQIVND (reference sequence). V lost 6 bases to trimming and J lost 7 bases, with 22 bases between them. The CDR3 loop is CASRPTDSPGENEQFF. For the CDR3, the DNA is TGTGCCAGTAGGCCTACGGACTCTCCAGGGGAAAATGAGCAGTTCTTC.

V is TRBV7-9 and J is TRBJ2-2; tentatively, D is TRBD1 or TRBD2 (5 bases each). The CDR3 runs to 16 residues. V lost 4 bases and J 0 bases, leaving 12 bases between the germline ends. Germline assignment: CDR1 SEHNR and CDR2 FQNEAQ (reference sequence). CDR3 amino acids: CASSYPGAANTGELFF. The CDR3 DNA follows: TGTGCCAGCAGCTATCCCGGGGCCGCGAACACCGGGGAGCTGTTTTTT.

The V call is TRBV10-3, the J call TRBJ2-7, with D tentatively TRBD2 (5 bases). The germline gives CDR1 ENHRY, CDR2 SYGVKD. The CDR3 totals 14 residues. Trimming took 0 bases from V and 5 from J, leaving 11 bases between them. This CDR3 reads CAISESKGDDEQYF. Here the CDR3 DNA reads TGTGCCATCAGTGAGTCTAAGGGAGACGACGAGCAGTACTTC.

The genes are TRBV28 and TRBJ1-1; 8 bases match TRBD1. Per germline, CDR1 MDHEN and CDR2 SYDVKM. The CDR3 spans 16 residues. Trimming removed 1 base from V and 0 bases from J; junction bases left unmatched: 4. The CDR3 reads CASSLSTGVLNTEAFF. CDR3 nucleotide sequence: TGTGCCAGCAGTTTATCGACAGGGGTATTGAACACTGAAGCTTTCTTT.

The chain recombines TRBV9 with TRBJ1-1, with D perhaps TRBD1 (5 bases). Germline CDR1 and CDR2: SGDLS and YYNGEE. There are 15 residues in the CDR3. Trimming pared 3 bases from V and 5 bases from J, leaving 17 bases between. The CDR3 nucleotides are TGTGCCAGCAGCGCGGGGGGAATTGGCCCAACTGAAGCTTTCTTT. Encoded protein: CASSAGGIGPTEAFF. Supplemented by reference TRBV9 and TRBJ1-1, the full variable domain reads DSGVTQTPKHLITATGQRVTLRCSPRSGDLSVYWYQQSLDQGLQFLIQYYNGEERAKGNILERFSAQQFPDLHSELNLSSLELGDSALYFCASSAGGIGPTEAFFGQGTRLTVV.

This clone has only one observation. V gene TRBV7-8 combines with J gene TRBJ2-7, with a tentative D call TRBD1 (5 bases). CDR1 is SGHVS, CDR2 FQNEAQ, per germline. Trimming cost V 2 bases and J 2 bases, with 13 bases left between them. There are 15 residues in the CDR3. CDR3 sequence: CASSLFSGAAYEQYF. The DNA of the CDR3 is TGTGCCAGCAGCTTATTTAGTGGGGCCGCCTACGAGCAGTACTTC.

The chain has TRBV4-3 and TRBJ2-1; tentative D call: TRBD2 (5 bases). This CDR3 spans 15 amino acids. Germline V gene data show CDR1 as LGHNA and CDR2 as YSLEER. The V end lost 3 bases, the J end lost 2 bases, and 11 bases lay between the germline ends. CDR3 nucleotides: TGCGCCAGCAGCCAGGAGGCTCAAACCTACAATGAGCAGTTCTTC. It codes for CASSQEAQTYNEQFF.

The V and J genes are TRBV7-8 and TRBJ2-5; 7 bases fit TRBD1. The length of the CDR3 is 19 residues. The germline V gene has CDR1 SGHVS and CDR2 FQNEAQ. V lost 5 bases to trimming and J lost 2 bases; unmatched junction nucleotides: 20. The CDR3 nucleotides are TGTGCCAGCAGCCTCGACAGGGAAAGAAAAGGGGACGGACAAGAGACCCAGTACTTC. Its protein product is CASSLDRERKGDGQETQYF. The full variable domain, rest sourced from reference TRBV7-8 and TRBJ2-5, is GAGVSQSPRYKVAKRGQDVALRCDPISGHVSLFWYQQALGQGPEFLTYFQNEAQLDKSGLPSDRFFAERPEGSVSTLKIQRTQQEDSAVYLCASSLDRERKGDGQETQYFGPGTRLLVL.

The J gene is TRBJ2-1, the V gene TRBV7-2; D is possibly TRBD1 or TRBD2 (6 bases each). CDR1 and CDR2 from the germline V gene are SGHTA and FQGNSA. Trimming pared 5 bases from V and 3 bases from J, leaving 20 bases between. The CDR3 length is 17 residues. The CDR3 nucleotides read TGTGCCAGCAGCGGTAGTGTGGGGGGCGGAGGCTACAATGAGCAGTTCTTC. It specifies CASSGSVGGGGYNEQFF.

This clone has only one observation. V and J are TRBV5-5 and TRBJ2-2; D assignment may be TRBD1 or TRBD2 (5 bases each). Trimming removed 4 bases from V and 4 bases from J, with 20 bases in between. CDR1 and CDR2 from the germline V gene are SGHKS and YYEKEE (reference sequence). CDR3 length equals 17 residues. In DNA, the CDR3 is TGTGCCAGCAGCCAGAAGAGTGGGGGTATGGTCACCGGGGAGCTGTTTTTT. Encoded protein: CASSQKSGGMVTGELFF. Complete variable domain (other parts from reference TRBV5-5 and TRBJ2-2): DAGVTQSPTHLIKTRGQQVTLRCSPISGHKSVSWYQQVLGQGPQFIFQYYEKEERGRGNFPDRFSARQFPNYSSELNVNALLLGDSALYLCASSQKSGGMVTGELFFGEGSRLTVL.

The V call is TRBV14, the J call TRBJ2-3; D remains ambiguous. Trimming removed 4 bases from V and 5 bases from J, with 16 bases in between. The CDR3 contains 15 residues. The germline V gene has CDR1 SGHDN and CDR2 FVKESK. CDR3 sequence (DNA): TGTGCCAGCAGCCCCAGCGACTGGTTAGGAGATACGCAGTATTTT. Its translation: CASSPSDWLGDTQYF.

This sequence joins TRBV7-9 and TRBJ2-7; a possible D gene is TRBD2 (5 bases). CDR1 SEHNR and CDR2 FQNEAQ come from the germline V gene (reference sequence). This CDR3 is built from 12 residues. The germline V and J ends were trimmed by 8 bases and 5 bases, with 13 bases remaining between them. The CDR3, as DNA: TGTGCCAGCCGGACGGGAACCGACGAGCAGTACTTC. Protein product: CASRTGTDEQYF.

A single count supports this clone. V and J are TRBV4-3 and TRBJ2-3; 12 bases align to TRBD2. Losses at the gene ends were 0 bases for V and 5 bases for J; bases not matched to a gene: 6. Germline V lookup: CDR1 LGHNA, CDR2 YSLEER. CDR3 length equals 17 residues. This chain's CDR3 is CASSQDEGLAGLDTQYF. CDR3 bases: TGCGCCAGCAGCCAAGATGAGGGACTAGCGGGCTTAGATACGCAGTATTTT.

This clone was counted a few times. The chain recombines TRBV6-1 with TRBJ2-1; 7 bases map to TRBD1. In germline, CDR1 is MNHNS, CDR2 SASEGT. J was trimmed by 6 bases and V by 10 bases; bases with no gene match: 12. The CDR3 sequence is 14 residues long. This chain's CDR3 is CATQDRDATNEQFF. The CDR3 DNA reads TGTGCCACTCAAGACAGGGACGCTACCAATGAGCAGTTCTTC.

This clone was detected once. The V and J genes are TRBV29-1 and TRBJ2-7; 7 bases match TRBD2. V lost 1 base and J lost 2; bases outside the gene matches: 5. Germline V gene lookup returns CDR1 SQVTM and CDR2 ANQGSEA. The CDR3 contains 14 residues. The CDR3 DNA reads TGCAGCGTTGAAGTCTGGGAGGGTACCTACGAGCAGTACTTC. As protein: CSVEVWEGTYEQYF.

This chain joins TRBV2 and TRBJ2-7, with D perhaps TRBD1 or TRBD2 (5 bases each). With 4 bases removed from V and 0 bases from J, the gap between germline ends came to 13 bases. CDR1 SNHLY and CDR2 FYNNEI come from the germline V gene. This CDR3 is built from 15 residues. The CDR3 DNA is TGTGCCAGCAGTGCAGGGTGGGGGAGCTCCTACGAGCAGTACTTC. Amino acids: CASSAGWGSSYEQYF.